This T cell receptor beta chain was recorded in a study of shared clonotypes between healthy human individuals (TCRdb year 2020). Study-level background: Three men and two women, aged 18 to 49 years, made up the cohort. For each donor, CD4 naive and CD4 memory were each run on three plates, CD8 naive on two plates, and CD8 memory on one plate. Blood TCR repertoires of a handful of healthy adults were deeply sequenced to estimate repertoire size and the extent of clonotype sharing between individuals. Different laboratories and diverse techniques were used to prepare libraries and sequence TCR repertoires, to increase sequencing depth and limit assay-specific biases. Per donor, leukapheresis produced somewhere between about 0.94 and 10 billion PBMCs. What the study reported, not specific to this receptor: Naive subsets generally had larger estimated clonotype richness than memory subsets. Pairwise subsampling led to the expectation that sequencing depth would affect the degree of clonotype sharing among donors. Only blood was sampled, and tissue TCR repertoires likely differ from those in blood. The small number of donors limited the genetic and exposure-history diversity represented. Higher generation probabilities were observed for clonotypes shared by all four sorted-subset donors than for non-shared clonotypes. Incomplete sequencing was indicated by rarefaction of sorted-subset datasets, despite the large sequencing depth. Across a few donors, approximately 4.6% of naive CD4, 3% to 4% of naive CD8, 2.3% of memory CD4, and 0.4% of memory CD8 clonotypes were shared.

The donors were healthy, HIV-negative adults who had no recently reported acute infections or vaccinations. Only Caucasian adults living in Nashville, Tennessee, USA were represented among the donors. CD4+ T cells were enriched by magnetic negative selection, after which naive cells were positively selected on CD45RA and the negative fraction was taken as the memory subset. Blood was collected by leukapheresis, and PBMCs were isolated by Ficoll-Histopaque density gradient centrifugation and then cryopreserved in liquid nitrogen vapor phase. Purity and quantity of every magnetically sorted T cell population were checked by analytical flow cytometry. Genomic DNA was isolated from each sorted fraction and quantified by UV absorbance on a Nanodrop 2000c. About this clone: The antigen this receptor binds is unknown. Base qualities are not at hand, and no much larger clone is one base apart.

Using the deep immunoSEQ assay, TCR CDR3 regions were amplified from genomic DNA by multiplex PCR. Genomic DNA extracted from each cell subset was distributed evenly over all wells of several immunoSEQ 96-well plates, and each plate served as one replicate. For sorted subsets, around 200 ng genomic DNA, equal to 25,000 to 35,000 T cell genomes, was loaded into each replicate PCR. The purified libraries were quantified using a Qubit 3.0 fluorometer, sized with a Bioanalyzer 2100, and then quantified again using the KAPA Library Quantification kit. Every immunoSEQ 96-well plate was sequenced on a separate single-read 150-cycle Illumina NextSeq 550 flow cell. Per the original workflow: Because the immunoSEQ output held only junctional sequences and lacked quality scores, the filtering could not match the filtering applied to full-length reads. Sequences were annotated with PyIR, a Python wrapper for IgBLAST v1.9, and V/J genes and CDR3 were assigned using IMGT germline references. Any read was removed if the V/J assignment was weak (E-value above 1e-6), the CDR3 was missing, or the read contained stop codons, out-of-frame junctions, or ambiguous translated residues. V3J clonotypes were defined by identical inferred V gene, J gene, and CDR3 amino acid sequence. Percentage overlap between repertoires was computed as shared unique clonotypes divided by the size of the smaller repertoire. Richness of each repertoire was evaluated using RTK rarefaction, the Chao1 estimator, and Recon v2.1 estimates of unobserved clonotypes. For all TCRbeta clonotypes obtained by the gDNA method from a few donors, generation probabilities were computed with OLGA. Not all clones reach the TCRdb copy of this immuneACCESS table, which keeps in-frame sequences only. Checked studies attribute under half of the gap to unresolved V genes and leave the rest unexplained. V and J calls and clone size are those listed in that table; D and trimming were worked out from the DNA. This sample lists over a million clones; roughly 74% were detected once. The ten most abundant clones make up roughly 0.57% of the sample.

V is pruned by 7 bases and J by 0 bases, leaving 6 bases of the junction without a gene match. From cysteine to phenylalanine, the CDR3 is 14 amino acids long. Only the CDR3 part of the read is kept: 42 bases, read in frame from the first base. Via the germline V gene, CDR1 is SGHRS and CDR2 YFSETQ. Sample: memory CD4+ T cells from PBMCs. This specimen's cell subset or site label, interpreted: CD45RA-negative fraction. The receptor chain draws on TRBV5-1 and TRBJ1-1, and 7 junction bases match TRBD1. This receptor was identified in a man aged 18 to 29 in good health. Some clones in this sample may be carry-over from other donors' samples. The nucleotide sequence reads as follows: TGCGCCAGCGCAAGGGGGCAGATGAACACTGAAGCTTTCTTT. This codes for CASARGQMNTEAFF.